The rows below give T cell receptor beta chains drawn from one sample of a study of PD-L1 blockade in urothelial cancer. Using immunoSEQ multiplex PCR, the repertoire was profiled, and TCRdb retains in-frame clones only, with some absent. The sample lists roughly 20,000 clones, around 88% occurring once. Source: PBMCs, taken around atezolizumab (anti-PD-L1) treatment. These TCRs come from a man in his fifties or sixties with urothelial cancer. CDR3s include the opening cysteine and the closing phenylalanine or tryptophan. A D gene is named only where the DNA matches it firmly. Only some rows state a clone size, as once, few, many or a class for expanded clones.

TGTGCCAGCACCCCACTAGCGGAGCCCCGGGAGACCCAGTACTTC | CASTPLAEPRETQYF | TRBD2 | once | TRBJ2-5 | TRBV9
TGTGCCAGCAGCGTACGAGGGGGGGCCCTTGATTCACCCCTCCACTTT | CASSVRGGALDSPLHF | - | - | TRBJ1-6 | TRBV9
TGTGCCAGGGACACAGGGGGCCTCATGAACACTGAAGCTTTCTTT | CARDTGGLMNTEAFF | TRBD1 | - | TRBJ1-1 | TRBV2
TGTGCCAGTACCCCACTAGCGGGAATCAATGAGCAGTTCTTC | CASTPLAGINEQFF | TRBD2 | - | TRBJ2-1 | TRBV19
TGTGCCAGCAGCTTACAGACAGGCACTAATGAAAAACTGTTTTTT | CASSLQTGTNEKLFF | - | - | TRBJ1-4 | TRBV11-3
TGTGCCACCAGCAGGGCACAGGGGCCCCCATACGAGCAGTACTTC | CATSRAQGPPYEQYF | TRBD1 | - | TRBJ2-7 | TRBV15
TGTGCCAGCAGCTGGAACCCGTGGCGGGAGCGAGTAAATGAGCAGTTCTTC | CASSWNPWRERVNEQFF | TRBD2 | once | TRBJ2-1 | TRBV11-2
TGTGCCAGCAGCCCTCGACAGGGGGGATCCTACGAGCAGTACTTC | CASSPRQGGSYEQYF | TRBD1 | - | TRBJ2-7 | TRBV9
TGTGCCAGCACCCCAGGGACAGGGGATCAGCCCCAGCATTTT | CASTPGTGDQPQHF | TRBD1 | - | TRBJ1-5 | TRBV27
TGTGCCACCAGCAGAGATTCGGGGGGAGCCTTCAAGGGTTCACCCCTCCACTTT | CATSRDSGGAFKGSPLHF | - | - | TRBJ1-6 | TRBV15
TGTGCCAGCAGTCGGTCTGGCGGAGAGGGCTACGAGCAGTACTTC | CASSRSGGEGYEQYF | - | - | TRBJ2-7 | TRBV7-2
TGTGCCACCTCAGGGGGTAAGGGCAATCAGCCCCAGCATTTT | CATSGGKGNQPQHF | TRBD1 | medium-sized | TRBJ1-5 | TRBV19
TGTGCCAGCAGTTTACCAGTCGACTATGGCTACACCTTC | CASSLPVDYGYTF | - | - | TRBJ1-2 | TRBV28
TGTGCCTGGAGTGTTACTAGCTCTGCAGATACGCAGTATTTT | CAWSVTSSADTQYF | - | - | TRBJ2-3 | TRBV30
TGTGCCAGCAGTTTAAAGGGAGTTTTCTCCTACGAGCAGTACTTC | CASSLKGVFSYEQYF | - | - | TRBJ2-7 | TRBV28
TGCAGCGTCGGTGTCTCGGATCAGCCCCAGCATTTT | CSVGVSDQPQHF | - | - | TRBJ1-5 | TRBV29-1
TGTGCCAGTAGCAACCCCGGGACAGGGCGCTATGGCTACACCTTC | CASSNPGTGRYGYTF | TRBD1 | once | TRBJ1-2 | TRBV19
TGTGCCAGCAGCGTAAGGATAGCGGGAGGGGGGGGCAGCACAGATACGCAGTATTTT | CASSVRIAGGGGSTDTQYF | TRBD2 | few | TRBJ2-3 | TRBV9
TGCGCCAGCAGCCGACAGGGGGAAGCTGGAAACACCATATATTTT | CASSRQGEAGNTIYF | TRBD1 | few | TRBJ1-3 | TRBV4-3
TGTGCCATCAGTGAGACGCGGGGGGCCACCGGGGAGCTGTTTTTT | CAISETRGATGELFF | TRBD2 | - | TRBJ2-2 | TRBV10-3
TGCGCCAGCAGCTTGGGTACCAGAACCTTATCCTACAATGAGCAGTTCTTC | CASSLGTRTLSYNEQFF | - | - | TRBJ2-1 | TRBV5-1
TGTGCCAGCAGTTTATCCGGGCAGGGCAAGAGACCCCAGTACTTC | CASSLSGQGKRPQYF | - | once | TRBJ2-5 | TRBV27
TGTGCCATCAGTGATGGGCAGGGGGCAGAGACCCAGTACTTC | CAISDGQGAETQYF | TRBD1 | - | TRBJ2-5 | TRBV10-3
TGTGCCAGCAGCCCTTACAGGGGCTTGACTAACTATGGCTACACCTTC | CASSPYRGLTNYGYTF | TRBD1 | - | TRBJ1-2 | TRBV7-6
TGTGCCAGCAGCCGGAAACAGGGGATGGGCACTGAAGCTTTCTTT | CASSRKQGMGTEAFF | TRBD1 | - | TRBJ1-1 | TRBV7-8
TGTGCCAGTAGTACCGGGACAGGGGGTTTGAACACTGAAGCTTTCTTT | CASSTGTGGLNTEAFF | TRBD1 | - | TRBJ1-1 | TRBV19
TGTGCCAGCTCACCACTCCGAGGAGACAGAGGTGAAAAACTGTTTTTT | CASSPLRGDRGEKLFF | - | - | TRBJ1-4 | TRBV18
TGCGCCAGCAGCCAAATACTGCAAAGGGGCCCCAGTGGGGTCAATGAGCAGTTCTTC | CASSQILQRGPSGVNEQFF | - | - | TRBJ2-1 | TRBV4-1
TGTGCCAGTAGTCCGTCGGAGTATGAGCAGTTCTTC | CASSPSEYEQFF | - | - | TRBJ2-1 | TRBV19
TGTGCCAGCAGCTTATCCCAGCGGGGGGCTTACGAGCAGTACTTC | CASSLSQRGAYEQYF | TRBD2 | - | TRBJ2-7 | TRBV7-2
TGTGCCAGCAGCCAATCGAGCAGGGCCCCCTACGAGCAGTACTTC | CASSQSSRAPYEQYF | - | - | TRBJ2-7 | TRBV16
TGTGCCAGCGGGGGAAACACCATATATTTT | CASGGNTIYF | - | - | TRBJ1-3 | TRBV19
TGCACCAGCAGCCGACGACCACAGGGGCCCTACGAGCAGTACTTC | CTSSRRPQGPYEQYF | - | once | TRBJ2-7 | TRBV1
TGTGCCAGCAGCTTAGACAGGGGTGAAGCTTTCTTT | CASSLDRGEAFF | - | - | TRBJ1-1 | TRBV11-2
TGCAGCGTTGTGGAGGGGAACCCTAACTATGGCTACACCTTC | CSVVEGNPNYGYTF | - | - | TRBJ1-2 | TRBV29-1
TGTGCCAGCAGCGTATCAGGGCGGGGGGATTCACCCCTCCACTTT | CASSVSGRGDSPLHF | - | - | TRBJ1-6 | TRBV9
TGTGCCAGCAGCTTGTTTCCAGCGGGAGAAGCGGAGACCCAGTACTTC | CASSLFPAGEAETQYF | TRBD2 | - | TRBJ2-5 | TRBV5-4
TGTGCCAGCAGCTTGACAGGGGTAAAACAATACCAGCCCCAGCATTTT | CASSLTGVKQYQPQHF | TRBD1 | - | TRBJ1-5 | TRBV5-6
TGTGCCAGCAGCTTAGAGGGGGGAGTTAATGAAAAACTGTTTTTT | CASSLEGGVNEKLFF | - | - | TRBJ1-4 | TRBV11-2
TGTGCCAGCAGCTTGGGGGCTACTCAGGAGCAGTTCTTC | CASSLGATQEQFF | - | - | TRBJ2-1 | TRBV5-4
TGTGCCAGCAGTTTGCCCCCGGGACAAACCGGGGAGCTGTTTTTT | CASSLPPGQTGELFF | - | - | TRBJ2-2 | TRBV28
TGTGCCAGCAGTCCAGGGGGCGCCCTTTCCTACGAGCAGTACTTC | CASSPGGALSYEQYF | TRBD1 | - | TRBJ2-7 | TRBV28
TGTGCCAGCAGTCCCCGAGGACTAGCGGGGGGGTGGGGGACCCAGTACTTC | CASSPRGLAGGWGTQYF | TRBD2 | - | TRBJ2-5 | TRBV25-1
TGCAGCGTCACCGGGACTAGCGGCCCGCGGGTAAACTCCTACGAGCAGTACTTC | CSVTGTSGPRVNSYEQYF | TRBD2 | - | TRBJ2-7 | TRBV29-1
TGTGCCAGTAGTGTCACAGGGGACAGAAACACCATATATTTT | CASSVTGDRNTIYF | TRBD1 | - | TRBJ1-3 | TRBV19
TGTGCCAGCAGCTTACCGGGTACCAAAAACATTCAGTACTTC | CASSLPGTKNIQYF | - | few | TRBJ2-4 | TRBV5-6
TGCGCCAGCAGCTCCAGGACTAGCGGGAGAGGAGAGACCCAGTACTTC | CASSSRTSGRGETQYF | TRBD2 | - | TRBJ2-5 | TRBV5-1
TGCGCCAGCAGCTTGGCTTCCGGGGTCCAACAGACCCAGTACTTC | CASSLASGVQQTQYF | - | - | TRBJ2-5 | TRBV5-1
TGCGCCAGCAGCTTGGGCCTCAGGGGCTTCGACACTGAAGCTTTCTTT | CASSLGLRGFDTEAFF | - | - | TRBJ1-1 | TRBV5-1
TGCGCCAGCAGCCAAGATGGCCGTGGCCCCCAAGAGACCCAGTACTTC | CASSQDGRGPQETQYF | - | - | TRBJ2-5 | TRBV4-3
TGTGCCTGGAGTGTCTTGAGAGCATCGCAGCAGTTCTTC | CAWSVLRASQQFF | - | - | TRBJ2-1 | TRBV30
TGTGCCAGCAGCCCCGGGACACTCGAGCAGTACTTC | CASSPGTLEQYF | - | - | TRBJ2-7 | TRBV7-9
TGTGCCAGCAGGGGGGGACAGGGGGCGAATGAGCAGTTCTTC | CASRGGQGANEQFF | TRBD1 | - | TRBJ2-1 | TRBV7-8
TGTGCCAGCAGTTTTCGTCGGGACTACGAGCAGTACTTC | CASSFRRDYEQYF | - | - | TRBJ2-7 | TRBV28
TGTGCCAGCAGCCAACAGGGGGTCCAAGAGACCCAGTACTTC | CASSQQGVQETQYF | TRBD1 | - | TRBJ2-5 | TRBV16
TGTGCCTGGAGTGTACTAGCGGGAAACCAAGAGACCCAGTACTTC | CAWSVLAGNQETQYF | TRBD2 | - | TRBJ2-5 | TRBV30
TGTGCCAGCAGCTTGGAGCATTATGGCTACACCTTC | CASSLEHYGYTF | - | - | TRBJ1-2 | TRBV7-9
TGTGCCAGCAGTTTCGCGACAGGATTTAACTATGGCTACACCTTC | CASSFATGFNYGYTF | - | - | TRBJ1-2 | TRBV6-5